This T cell receptor (beta chain) was captured in a study of shared clonotypes between healthy human individuals. Study findings and constraints: Researchers sampled only blood; tissue repertoires likely differ.

The naive CD8 population came from CD45RO-negative cells selected for CCR7, without terminally differentiated effector memory CD45RA+ cells. Donors were Caucasian adults residing in Nashville, Tennessee, USA. Sequencing used immunoSEQ multiplex PCR; TCRdb keeps in-frame clones, though not all of them. In the table there are about 2 million clones, just under 95% of which are singletons. V gave up 2 bases and J gave up 6 bases, with 11 bases separating them. The germline gives CDR1 MNHEY, CDR2 SVGAGI. The CDR3 consists of 14 residues. As regards this clone: As yet, its antigen is unknown.

This receptor was obtained from a man between 18 and 35 years old in good health. The rearrangement links TRBV6-5 to TRBJ1-5; D ambiguous. The sample taken for sequencing was naive CD8+ T cells sorted from blood. DNA of the CDR3: TGTGCCAGCAGTTACGGTCGGGGAATTCAGCCCCAGCATTTT. Encoded protein: CASSYGRGIQPQHF.